The clone carrying this T cell receptor (beta chain) was seen more than once but under ten times. Its antigen is as yet unknown. Unique molecular identifiers (one per individual cDNA molecule) were attached. TCRdb passed the 5' RACE reads through MiXCR, listing each CDR3 protein once. The table includes some 91,000 distinct CDR3 sequences, 11% detected once. The sample originates from a study of early T cells in non-severe SARS-CoV-2 infection. Study as a whole: Whole-blood bulk RNA, unsorted, was sequenced, and chains were unpaired.

Broader study findings: Reliance on VDJdb matching favored anti-spike CD8 responses; private and CD4 specificities were missed.

CDR3 size: 14 residues. The germline V gene encodes CDR1 KGHSH and CDR2 LQKENI. V lost 0 bases to trimming and J lost 9 bases; unmatched junction nucleotides: 6. The chain is built from TRBV18 and TRBJ1-2; TRBD1 aligns across 8 bases. This sample comprised whole blood, obtained at baseline. The receptor's source is an adult who was a healthcare worker with PCR-confirmed SARS-CoV-2 infection or an uninfected control (not recorded which). In DNA form, the CDR3 reads TGTGCCAGCTCACCACCCACAGGGGGAAAGAGCTACACCTTC. Protein sequence: CASSPPTGGKSYTF.